This passage covers 9 T cell receptor beta chains from one sample sequenced in a study of cytomegalovirus exposure and HLA in healthy donors. PCR primers comprised 60 Vbeta and 13 Jbeta primers. Assay used: immunoSEQ multiplex PCR; TCRdb lists only in-frame clones, some missing. This repertoire shows roughly 140,000 clones, 60% to 70% found once; its top ten account for around 7.1%. Material for sequencing was PBMCs. These receptors were obtained from a woman aged 55-75 years in good health and CMV-seropositive.

The chain employs TRBV9 and TRBJ1-2; D possibly corresponds to TRBD1 (5 bases). V lost 3 bases and J 4 bases, leaving 16 bases between the germline ends. The length of the CDR3 is 15 residues. The germline CDR1 and CDR2 sequences are SGDLS and YYNGEE. CDR3 loop: CASSAPAPGGYGYTF. In nucleotides, the CDR3 is TGTGCCAGCAGCGCCCCCGCGCCGGGGGGCTATGGCTACACCTTC.

V and J are TRBV14 and TRBJ2-3; D remains unclear. CDR1 and CDR2 (germline): SGHDN, FVKESK. Trimming removed 1 base at V and 4 bases at J, with 15 bases between. This CDR3 is 16 amino acids long. CDR3 sequence (DNA): TGTGCCAGCAGCCAAGTTCATGGGCAAGGTCCAGATACGCAGTATTTT. Its protein product is CASSQVHGQGPDTQYF. The full variable domain, completed using reference TRBV14 and TRBJ2-3, is EAGVTQFPSHSVIEKGQTVTLRCDPISGHDNLYWYRRVMGKEIKFLLHFVKESKQDESGMPNNRFLAERTGGTYSTLKVQPAELEDSGVYFCASSQVHGQGPDTQYFGPGTRLTVL.

The J gene is TRBJ1-4, the V gene TRBV9; a weak D match, TRBD1 (5 bases). The V and J ends lost 4 bases and 1 base respectively, with 11 bases between them. The CDR3 extends over 15 amino acids. Germline CDR1 SGDLS, CDR2 YYNGEE. The CDR3 nucleotides are TGTGCCAGCAGCCCGTGGGGCGAAACTAATGAAAAACTGTTTTTT. It is translated as CASSPWGETNEKLFF.

This clone was picked up a small number of times. The V and J genes are TRBV5-4 and TRBJ2-7; 8 nucleotides match TRBD1. Germline V lookup: CDR1 SGHNT, CDR2 YYREEE (reference sequence). Trimming took 2 bases from V and 3 from J; bases not matched to a gene: 1. The CDR3 contains 13 residues. CDR3 sequence: CASSLQGVYEQYF. The CDR3 bases are TGTGCCAGCAGCTTACAGGGGGTCTACGAGCAGTACTTC.

The chain is built from TRBV2 and TRBJ2-3; 7 bases are a match to TRBD2. The V gene's germline CDR1 is SNHLY and CDR2 FYNNEI. CDR3 length: 16 amino acids. Unmatched junction bases numbered 6, after V lost 1 base and J lost 2 bases. The DNA for the CDR3 is TGTGCCAGCAGTGAAGGGGACTACCGAAACACAGATACGCAGTATTTT. It specifies CASSEGDYRNTDTQYF.

The chain uses TRBV7-2 and TRBJ2-7, with 10 bases lining up with TRBD2. V was pared by 5 bases and J by 6 bases, with 7 bases of the junction left unmatched. Germline CDR1 reads SGHTA; CDR2 reads FQGNSA. CDR3 size: 14 residues. The CDR3, as DNA: TGTGCCAGCAGCCCAGTAGCGGGAGGAGGCGAGCAGTACTTC. Its protein product is CASSPVAGGGEQYF.

V gene TRBV6-1 combines with J gene TRBJ2-7; 9 bases match TRBD1. The V and J ends lost 4 bases and 0 bases, in that order; junction bases with no gene match: 4. The CDR3 sequence is 15 residues long. Germline-derived CDR1 and CDR2 are MNHNS and SASEGT. The CDR3 reads CASSAYRGPSYEQYF. The CDR3 coding sequence is TGTGCCAGCAGTGCCTACAGGGGGCCCTCCTACGAGCAGTACTTC.

The chain couples TRBV28 to TRBJ1-2; 7 bases match TRBD1. The germline V gene has CDR1 MDHEN and CDR2 SYDVKM. This CDR3 has 13 amino acids. Trimming at V came to 3 bases and at J to 6 bases, leaving 4 bases not matched to a gene. This chain's CDR3 is CASSFGTADGYTF. The CDR3 nucleotides are TGTGCCAGCAGTTTCGGGACAGCCGATGGCTACACCTTC.

This sequence joins TRBV5-3 and TRBJ2-3; 8 bases align to TRBD1. TRBV5-3 is assigned to the ORF class and has an uncertain function. This CDR3 contains 15 residues. V dropped 4 bases and J dropped 1; count of bases not matched to a gene: 5. DNA of the CDR3: TGTGCCAGAAGCGCACAGGGGGTCGGCACAGATACGCAGTATTTT. It codes for CARSAQGVGTDTQYF.